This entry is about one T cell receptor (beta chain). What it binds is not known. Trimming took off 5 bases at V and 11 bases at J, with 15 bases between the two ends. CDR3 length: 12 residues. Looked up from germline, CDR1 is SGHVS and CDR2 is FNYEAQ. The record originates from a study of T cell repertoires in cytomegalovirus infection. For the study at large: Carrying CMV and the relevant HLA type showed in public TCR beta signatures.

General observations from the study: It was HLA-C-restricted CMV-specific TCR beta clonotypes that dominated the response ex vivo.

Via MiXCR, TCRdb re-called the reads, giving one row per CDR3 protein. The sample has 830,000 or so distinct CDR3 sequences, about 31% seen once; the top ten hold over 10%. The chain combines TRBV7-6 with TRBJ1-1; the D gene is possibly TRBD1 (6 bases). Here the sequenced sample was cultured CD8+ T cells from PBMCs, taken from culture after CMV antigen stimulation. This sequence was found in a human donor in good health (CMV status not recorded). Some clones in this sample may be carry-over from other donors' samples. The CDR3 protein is CASSPGGGHAFF. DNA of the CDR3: TGTGCCAGCAGCCCCGGGGGGGGGCACGCTTTCTTT.